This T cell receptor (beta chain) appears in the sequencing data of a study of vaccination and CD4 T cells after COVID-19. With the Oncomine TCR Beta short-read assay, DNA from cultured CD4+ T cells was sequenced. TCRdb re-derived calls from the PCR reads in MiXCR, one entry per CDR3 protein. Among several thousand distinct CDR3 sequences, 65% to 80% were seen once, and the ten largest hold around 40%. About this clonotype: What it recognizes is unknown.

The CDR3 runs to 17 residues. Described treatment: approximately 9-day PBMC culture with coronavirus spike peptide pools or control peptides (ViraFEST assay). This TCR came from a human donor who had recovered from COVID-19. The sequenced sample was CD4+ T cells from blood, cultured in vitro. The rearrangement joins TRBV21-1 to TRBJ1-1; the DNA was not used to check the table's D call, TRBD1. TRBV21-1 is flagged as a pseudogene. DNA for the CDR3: TGTGCCAGCAGCAATAGGACAGGGGGTTATATGAACACTGAAGCTTTCTTT. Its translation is CASSNRTGGYMNTEAFF.